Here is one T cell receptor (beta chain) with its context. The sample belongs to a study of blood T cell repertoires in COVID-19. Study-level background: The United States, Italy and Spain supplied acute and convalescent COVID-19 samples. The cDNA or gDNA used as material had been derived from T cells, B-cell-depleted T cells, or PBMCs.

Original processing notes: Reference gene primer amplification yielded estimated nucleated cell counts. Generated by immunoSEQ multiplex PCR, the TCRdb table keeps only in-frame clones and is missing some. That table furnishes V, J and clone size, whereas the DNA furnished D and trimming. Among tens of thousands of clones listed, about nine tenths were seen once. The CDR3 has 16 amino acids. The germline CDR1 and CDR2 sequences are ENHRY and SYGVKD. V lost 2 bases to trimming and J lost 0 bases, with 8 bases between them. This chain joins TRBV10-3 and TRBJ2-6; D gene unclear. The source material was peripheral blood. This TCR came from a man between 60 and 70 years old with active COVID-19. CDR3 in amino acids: CAISEGQYSGANVLTF. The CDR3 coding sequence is TGTGCCATCAGTGAGGGCCAGTACTCTGGGGCCAACGTCCTGACTTTC.